What follows are 14 T cell receptor beta chains derived from one specimen sequenced in a study. MiXCR was run by TCRdb on the 5' RACE reads, yielding one entry per CDR3 protein. The profile shows some 62,000 distinct CDR3 sequences, around a fifth of them singletons. Sequencing used memory CD4+ T cells sorted from a lymph node. Subset of the sample: memory CD4+ T cells, CD4+CD45RO+CD25-. The receptors shown here come from a female donor with breast cancer.

This clonotype was recorded a few times. The chain carries TRBV7-8 and TRBJ2-1; possible D gene TRBD2, 6 bases. V lost 4 bases and J 7 bases, leaving 11 bases between the germline ends. This CDR3 contains 13 residues. Looked up from germline, CDR1 is SGHVS and CDR2 is FQNEAQ. The CDR3 DNA reads as TGTGCCAGCAGCTCGGGACTTGGTAATGAGCAGTTCTTC. Encoded protein: CASSSGLGNEQFF.

The V call is TRBV5-1, the J call TRBJ1-1; TRBD1 agrees at 7 bases. The length of the CDR3 is 15 residues. Germline CDR1 reads SGHRS; CDR2 reads YFSETQ. Germline trimming cut 5 bases from V and 0 bases from J; bases unmatched to any gene: 7. The CDR3 protein is CASRTRQGLNTEAFF. In DNA, the CDR3 is TGCGCCAGCAGAACAAGACAGGGTTTGAACACTGAAGCTTTCTTT.

This clonotype was recorded a few times. The V gene is TRBV12-3 or TRBV12-4, the J gene TRBJ2-2; D unclear. This CDR3 region has 12 residues. The V end lost 5 bases, the J end lost 5 bases, and 6 bases lay between the germline ends. Written as DNA, the CDR3 is TGTGCCAGCAGTACATATACCGGGGAGCTGTTTTTT. Translating gives CASSTYTGELFF.

V gene TRBV7-9 combines with J gene TRBJ2-3, with D tentatively TRBD1 (8 bases). The CDR3 loop spans 16 amino acids. Germline loops: CDR1 SEHNR, CDR2 FQNEAQ (reference sequence). Deletions cut 2 bases from V and 1 base from J, with 13 bases between. This CDR3 reads CASSLWTGRGTDTQYF. CDR3 coding DNA: TGTGCCAGCAGCTTATGGACAGGGAGGGGCACAGATACGCAGTATTTT.

This clonotype came up many times. The V gene is TRBV6-5, the J gene TRBJ2-6; possibly TRBD1 for D (6 bases). The CDR3 is 16 amino acids. The germline V gene has CDR1 MNHEY and CDR2 SVGAGI. The ends were cut back, 6 bases at V and 2 bases at J, with 14 bases in the middle. The CDR3 spells CASRPAGAAGANVLTF. The CDR3 DNA is TGTGCCAGCAGACCCGCAGGGGCGGCTGGGGCCAACGTCCTGACTTTC.

V and J are TRBV11-2 and TRBJ2-7, with D perhaps TRBD2 (6 bases). Trimming pared 1 base from V and 3 bases from J, leaving 13 bases between. The CDR3 is 15 residues long. The germline gives CDR1 SGHAT, CDR2 FQNNGV. The CDR3 loop reads CASSLVEGGNYEQYF. The CDR3 DNA reads TGTGCCAGCAGCTTAGTGGAGGGAGGTAACTACGAGCAGTACTTC.

In the case of this clonotype: Given a much more abundant clone one base away, this may be a read error. The CDR3, as DNA: TGTGCCAGCAGTCGTTACCAGGGCATTGAAGCTTTCTTT. The encoded protein is CASSRYQGIEAFF. This rearrangement joins TRBV6-5 to TRBJ1-1; the D gene is possibly TRBD1 (5 bases). The CDR3 spans 13 residues. V was shortened by 5 bases and J by 7 bases, with 14 bases between the two germline ends. Germline V CDR1 and CDR2: MNHEY, SVGAGI.

Remarks on this clonotype: A much larger clone sits a single nucleotide away, making a read error possible. The chain carries TRBV29-1 and TRBJ1-1; the D is unclear. Germline V lookup: CDR1 SQVTM, CDR2 ANQGSEA. The CDR3 loop spans 11 amino acids. The V end lost 5 bases, the J end lost 2 bases, and 6 bases lay between the germline ends. The CDR3 region is CSVPENTEAFF. The CDR3 nucleotides read TGCAGCGTTCCAGAAAACACTGAAGCTTTCTTT.

This clonotype was seen a few times. The chain couples TRBV7-2 to TRBJ2-5; no clear D. Germline V lookup: CDR1 SGHTA, CDR2 FQGNSA. The CDR3 sequence is 13 residues long. The V gene lost 2 bases and the J gene lost 4 bases, with 8 bases spanning the gap. The CDR3 loop reads CASSLSPGETQYF. As DNA, the CDR3 is TGTGCCAGCAGCTTATCCCCAGGAGAGACCCAGTACTTC.

This chain connects TRBV5-1 to TRBJ2-1; D gene uncertain. There are 11 residues in the CDR3. Germline assignment: CDR1 SGHRS and CDR2 YFSETQ. V was pared by 0 bases and J by 12 bases, with 7 bases between. CDR3 in DNA: TGCGCCAGCAGCTTGGAAGGTGGGCAGTTCTTC. Its protein product is CASSLEGGQFF.

This clonotype was counted a few times. The rearrangement links TRBV7-2 to TRBJ1-4; TRBD1 matches at 10 bases. Germline values: CDR1 SGHTA, CDR2 FQGNSA. The CDR3 spans 14 residues. Trimming cost V 5 bases and J 4 bases; bases outside gene matches: 1. This chain's CDR3 is CASSRDRGNEKLFF. DNA of the CDR3: TGTGCCAGCAGCCGGGACAGGGGTAATGAAAAACTGTTTTTT.

This clonotype has a handful of counts. The chain employs TRBV29-1 and TRBJ2-4; D is possibly TRBD1 (5 bases). Per the germline V gene, CDR1 is SQVTM and CDR2 is ANQGSEA. Trimming took off 7 bases at V and 0 bases at J, with 13 bases between the two ends. The CDR3 extends over 14 amino acids. The CDR3 bases are TGCAGCGCCATGACAGACCTAGCCAAAAACATTCAGTACTTC. Translating gives CSAMTDLAKNIQYF.

This clonotype came up a few times. The V gene is TRBV5-1, the J gene TRBJ2-3, with D unresolved. This CDR3 region has 14 residues. Per the germline V gene, CDR1 is SGHRS and CDR2 is YFSETQ. The V end lost 3 bases, the J end lost 4 bases, and 12 bases lay between the germline ends. In DNA form, the CDR3 reads TGCGCCAGCAGCTCCTTTTCGGGCCCAGATACGCAGTATTTT. Protein: CASSSFSGPDTQYF. Looking up the rest from reference TRBV5-1 and TRBJ2-3 gives the full variable domain: KAGVTQTPRYLIKTRGQQVTLSCSPISGHRSVSWYQQTPGQGLQFLFEYFSETQRNKGNFPGRFSGRQFSNSRSEMNVSTLELGDSALYLCASSSFSGPDTQYFGPGTRLTVL.

This clonotype was seen only a few times. The chain couples TRBV25-1 to TRBJ1-2; D is ambiguous. Trimming shortened V by 4 bases and J by 9 bases, and 12 bases separated the two germline ends. This CDR3 has 12 residues. Germline V gives CDR1 MGHDK, CDR2 SYGVNS. In DNA, the CDR3 is TGTGCCAGCAGTGTATGGGGAGGGAGCTACACCTTC. Its protein product is CASSVWGGSYTF.